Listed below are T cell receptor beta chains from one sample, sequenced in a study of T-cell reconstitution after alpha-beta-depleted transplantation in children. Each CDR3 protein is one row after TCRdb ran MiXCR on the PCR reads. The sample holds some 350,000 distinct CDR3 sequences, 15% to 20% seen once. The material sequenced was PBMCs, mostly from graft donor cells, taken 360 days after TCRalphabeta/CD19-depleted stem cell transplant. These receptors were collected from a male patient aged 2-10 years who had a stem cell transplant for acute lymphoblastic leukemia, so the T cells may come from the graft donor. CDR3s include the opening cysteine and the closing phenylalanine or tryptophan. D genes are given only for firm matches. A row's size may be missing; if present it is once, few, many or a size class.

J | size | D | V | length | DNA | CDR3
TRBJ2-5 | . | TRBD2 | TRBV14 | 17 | TGTGCCAGCAGCCAAGCGAGGACTAGCGGAAGAAGGGGGACCCAGTACTTC | CASSQARTSGRRGTQYF
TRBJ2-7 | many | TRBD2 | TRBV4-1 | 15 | TGCGCCAGCAGCCAAGAACTAGCGGGCGTCTACGAGCAGTACTTC | CASSQELAGVYEQYF
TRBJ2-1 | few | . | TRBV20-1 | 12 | TGCAGTGCTGCCGGGACTCGCCGGGAGCAGTTCTTC | CSAAGTRREQFF
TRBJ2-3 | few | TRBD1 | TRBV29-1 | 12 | TGCAGCGCCCACACACCGGGACAGGGTCAGTATTTT | CSAHTPGQGQYF
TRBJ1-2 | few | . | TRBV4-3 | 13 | TGCGCCAGCAGCCAGATCCGTAACTATGGCTACACCTTC | CASSQIRNYGYTF
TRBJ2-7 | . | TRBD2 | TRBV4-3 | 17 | TGCGCCAGCAGCCAAGATGTCGTCCTAGCGGGAGACTCCGAGCAGTACTTC | CASSQDVVLAGDSEQYF
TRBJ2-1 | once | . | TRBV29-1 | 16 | TGCAGCGTTGTTCCCATAGGGCATGAGGCCTACAATGAGCAGTTCTTC | CSVVPIGHEAYNEQFF
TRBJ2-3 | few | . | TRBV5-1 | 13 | TGCGCCAGCTCGGGACCCGACACAGATACGCAGTATTTT | CASSGPDTDTQYF
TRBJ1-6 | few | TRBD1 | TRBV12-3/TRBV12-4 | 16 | TGTGCCAGCAGCAAGGGACAGGGGGATGGCAATTCACCCCTCCACTTT | CASSKGQGDGNSPLHF
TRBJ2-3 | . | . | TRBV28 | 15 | TGTGCCAGCATACGAGTCGGAGTCGGGACAGATACGCAGTATTTT | CASIRVGVGTDTQYF